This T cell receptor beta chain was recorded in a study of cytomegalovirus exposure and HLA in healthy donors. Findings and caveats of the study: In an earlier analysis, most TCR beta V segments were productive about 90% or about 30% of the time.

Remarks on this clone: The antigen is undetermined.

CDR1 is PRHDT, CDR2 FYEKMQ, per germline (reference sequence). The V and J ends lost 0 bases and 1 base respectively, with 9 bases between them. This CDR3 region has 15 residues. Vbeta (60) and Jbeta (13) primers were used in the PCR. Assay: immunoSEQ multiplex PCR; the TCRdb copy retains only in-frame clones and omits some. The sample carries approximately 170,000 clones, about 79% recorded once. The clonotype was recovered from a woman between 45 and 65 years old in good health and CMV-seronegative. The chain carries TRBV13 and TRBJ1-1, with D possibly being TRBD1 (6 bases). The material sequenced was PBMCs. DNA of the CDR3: TGTGCCAGCAGCTTAGGCCGGGGACAGAACACTGAAGCTTTCTTT. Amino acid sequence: CASSLGRGQNTEAFF.